This paragraph covers one T cell receptor beta chain sequence. This sample was taken from a study of CD8 T cells in Susac syndrome. The germline V gene encodes CDR1 MDHEN and CDR2 SYDVKM. The CDR3 runs 12 residues. Trimming stripped 2 bases from V and 0 bases from J, with 2 bases between. TEMRA cells underwent FACS enrichment and CD8+ and CD4+ T cells underwent negative isolation. Random hexamers were used to reverse transcribe an amount of 0.5 to 1 ug RNA. One entry per CDR3 protein, called by TCRdb with MiXCR from the immunoSEQ multiplex PCR reads. The sample lists nearly 70,000 distinct CDR3 sequences; around 95% were seen once.

Sequenced sample: CD8+ T cells from PBMCs. The V and J genes are TRBV28 and TRBJ2-7; D is ambiguous. The receptor comes from a human donor in good health. The CDR3 DNA is TGTGCCAGCAGTTTACCCTCCTACGAGCAGTACTTC. This gives the protein CASSLPSYEQYF.